The 6 T cell receptor beta chains below come from one sample, sequenced in a study of T cell clonality in common variable immunodeficiency (dated by TCRdb to between 2014 and 2016). The library came from the immunoSEQ multiplex PCR assay. Held by TCRdb, this immuneACCESS table contains in-frame sequences only and omits some clones. Under half of the omission traces to an unresolved V gene where checked; the cause of the rest is unknown. In this sample the table shows 45,000 to 70,000 clones, and no singletons are among them. The ten largest clones capture 5.4% of the sample. Sequenced: peripheral blood mononuclear cells. Every receptor here comes from a person between 18 and 70 years old in good health.

This clone has a count of ten or more. Sequencing ends 3 residues short of the CDR3 end; the germline J gene provides the rest. The chain employs TRBV28 and TRBJ2-7, with a possible D match to TRBD2 (5 bases). Per the germline V gene, CDR1 is MDHEN and CDR2 is SYDVKM. The CDR3 contains 14 residues. V lost 5 bases, J lost 0 bases, and 11 bases lay in between. The CDR3 is CASSPRTVSYEQYF. CDR3 bases read: TGTGCCAGCAGTCCCCGGACTGTCTCCTACGAG.

This clone was detected many times. The CDR3 end is not reached by the read, which stops 3 residues before it; the germline J gene fills it in. This chain joins TRBV12-3 or TRBV12-4 and TRBJ1-5; TRBD1 matches 9 bases. The V and J ends lost 6 bases and 4 bases, in that order; junction bases with no gene match: 10. The CDR3 is 16 residues long. CDR3 amino acids: CASRTGGRGRNQPQHF. The CDR3 DNA, read in part, is TGTGCCAGCAGAACAGGGGGCCGGGGAAGGAATCAGCCC.

This clone was seen only a few times. Mismatch with germline at one junction end may stem from a read error. The read falls 3 residues short of the CDR3 end, and the missing part is taken from the germline J gene. This rearrangement joins TRBV2 to TRBJ2-5; D call uncertain. CDR3 length: 13 amino acids. Germline V gene data show CDR1 as SNHLY and CDR2 as FYNNEI. CDR3 DNA (partial): TGTGCCAGCAGTGAATATTTCCAAGGGACC. Encoded protein: CASSEYFQGT. The CDR3 reads in full as CASSEYFQGTQYF.

This clone has at least ten counts. The sequenced fragment ends 3 residues before the CDR3 boundary, so the rest is inferred from the germline J gene. The V gene is TRBV5-1, the J gene TRBJ1-1, with 7 positions matching TRBD1. Losses at the gene ends were 2 bases for V and 0 bases for J; bases not matched to a gene: 4. Germline V gene lookup returns CDR1 SGHRS and CDR2 YFSETQ. This CDR3 contains 15 residues. The part of the CDR3 DNA that was read is TGCGCCAGCAGCTTACAGGGACAGTTGAACACTGAA. Encoded protein: CASSLQGQLNTE. The full CDR3 sequence reads CASSLQGQLNTEAFF.

This clone has at least ten counts. The read is 3 residues too short to cover the CDR3 end, so that end is filled in from the germline J gene. This chain connects TRBV19 to TRBJ2-3, with TRBD1 matching 9 bases. The CDR3 length is 17 residues. Germline V CDR1 and CDR2: LNHDA, SQIVND (reference sequence). The V and J ends lost 1 base and 4 bases, in that order; junction bases with no gene match: 9. The DNA read from the CDR3 is TGTGCCAGTAGTATAGGACCGGGACAGGGTCATTCAGATACG. As protein: CASSIGPGQGHSDT. The complete CDR3 protein is CASSIGPGQGHSDTQYF. Variable domain in full (rest from reference TRBV19 and TRBJ2-3): DGGITQSPKYLFRKEGQNVTLSCEQNLNHDAMYWYRQDPGQGLRLIYYSQIVNDFQKGDIAEGYSVSREKKESFPLTVTSAQKNPTAFYLCASSIGPGQGHSDTQYFGPGTRLTVL.

This clone appeared many times. The CDR3 goes on 3 residues after the read ends, and that part is filled in from the germline J gene. This chain links TRBV10-3 with TRBJ2-2, with 12 bases identical to TRBD1. Germline V gene sequence: CDR1 ENHRY, CDR2 SYGVKD. Trimming removed 4 bases from V and 10 bases from J; junction bases left unmatched: 7. There are 15 residues in the CDR3. The chain's CDR3 is CAISGRGTGGVELFF. CDR3 bases read: TGTGCCATCAGTGGAAGAGGGACAGGGGGCGTGGAG.